This entry lists 11 T cell receptor beta chains sequenced from one sample in a study of CD8+ T cells in alopecia areata. Extraction and reverse transcription of RNA yielded cDNA as the sequencing template. The data were produced by immunoSEQ multiplex PCR, yet TCRdb's version contains in-frame clones alone and is incomplete. The sample shows around 4,200 clones, roughly 71% of them seen only once. Treatment noted: oral pan-JAK inhibitor, 5-10 mg twice daily. As part of sample collection, lesional scalp punch biopsies and peripheral blood were taken from alopecia areata patients. The sample consisted of skin, taken at week 24, from a patient treated with tofacitinib. These receptors came from a human donor with alopecia areata.

The rearrangement uses TRBV19 and TRBJ1-5; D not resolved. The CDR3 loop spans 14 amino acids. V dropped 7 bases and J dropped 9 bases, with 19 bases sitting between them. Germline V gene data show CDR1 as LNHDA and CDR2 as SQIVND (reference sequence). The CDR3 is CASIRGPGLMPQHF. The CDR3 coding sequence is TGTGCCAGTATAAGAGGGCCCGGCCTGATGCCCCAGCATTTT.

This clone turned up a few times. This sample also contains other DNA sequences that code for the same CDR3. The rearrangement links TRBV7-2 to TRBJ2-2; 7 bases are a match to TRBD1. Germline CDR1 SGHTA, CDR2 FQGNSA. V lost 4 bases to trimming and J lost 1 base; unmatched junction nucleotides: 6. The CDR3 loop spans 16 amino acids. CDR3 bases: TGTGCCAGCAGCTCGGGGACAGCCCTGAACACCGGGGAGCTGTTTTTT. Protein: CASSSGTALNTGELFF.

This clone has just a few counts. J is TRBJ1-3 and V is TRBV29-1; D is uncertain. CDR1 and CDR2 from the germline V gene are SQVTM and ANQGSEA. Trimming cost V 2 bases and J 4 bases, with 9 bases left between them. There are 13 residues in the CDR3. CDR3 sequence reads: CSVEQHTGNTIYF. The CDR3 DNA is TGCAGCGTTGAACAACATACGGGAAACACCATATATTTT.

J is TRBJ1-3 and V is TRBV5-1; 8 bases map to TRBD1. The CDR3 spans 18 residues. Trimming took 2 bases from V and 0 from J; bases not matched to a gene: 10. Looked up from germline, CDR1 is SGHRS and CDR2 is YFSETQ. The CDR3: CASSFFPVDRGSGNTIYF. As DNA, the CDR3 is TGCGCCAGCAGCTTTTTTCCAGTCGACAGGGGCTCTGGAAACACCATATATTTT.

The sample holds one count of this clone. The CDR3 sequence is CASSSRHQTDTQYF. As DNA, the CDR3 is TGTGCCAGCAGCTCCCGGCACCAAACAGATACGCAGTATTTT. This chain connects TRBV9 to TRBJ2-3; D remains unclear. V was trimmed by 4 bases and J by 3 bases, leaving 12 bases between them. The CDR3 spans 14 residues. The germline CDR1 and CDR2 sequences are SGDLS and YYNGEE.

This clone has only one observation. The rearrangement uses TRBV4-1 and TRBJ2-2, with 8 bases matching TRBD1. This CDR3 has 14 amino acids. The trim removed 5 bases at V and 1 base at J, leaving 0 bases unmatched. In germline, CDR1 is MGHRA, CDR2 YSYEKL. This CDR3 reads CASSDRGNTGELFF. DNA of the CDR3: TGCGCCAGCAGCGACAGGGGGAACACCGGGGAGCTGTTTTTT.

This clone was counted once. The chain employs TRBV5-1 and TRBJ2-3; 15 positions match TRBD2. CDR3 length: 17 amino acids. CDR1 and CDR2 (germline): SGHRS, YFSETQ. V was pared by 4 bases and J by 8 bases, with 11 bases of the junction left unmatched. The CDR3 bases are TGCGCCAGCAGCCTAACATCGCCGGGACTAGCGGGGGGTACGCAGTATTTT. Encoded protein: CASSLTSPGLAGGTQYF.

This chain joins TRBV5-6 and TRBJ2-3, with D perhaps matching TRBD1 (5 bases). Germline V gives CDR1 SGHDT, CDR2 YYEEEE. There are 17 residues in the CDR3. V was trimmed by 1 base and J by 2 bases, leaving 17 bases between them. CDR3 residues: CASSLMTAPPSTDTQYF. The CDR3 DNA reads TGTGCCAGCAGCTTGATGACAGCCCCCCCTTCCACAGATACGCAGTATTTT.

The J gene is TRBJ2-1, the V gene TRBV7-2; D gene uncertain. CDR3 length: 15 amino acids. Germline-derived CDR1 and CDR2 are SGHTA and FQGNSA. The V and J ends lost 0 bases and 0 bases respectively, with 6 bases between them. This CDR3 reads CASSLAASSYNEQFF. CDR3 nucleotide sequence: TGTGCCAGCAGCTTAGCAGCTAGCTCCTACAATGAGCAGTTCTTC.

This clone has a handful of counts. V usage is TRBV7-2 and J usage is TRBJ1-4, with D possibly matching TRBD1 (6 bases). Germline V lookup: CDR1 SGHTA, CDR2 FQGNSA. V was trimmed by 0 bases and J by 8 bases, leaving 28 bases between them. The CDR3 spans 20 residues. CDR3 DNA: TGTGCCAGCAGCTTAGCCCCCCCGGGGGCAGGAGCGAGAGGGGGAGAAAAACTGTTTTTT. Its translation is CASSLAPPGAGARGGEKLFF.

The chain uses TRBV11-2 and TRBJ2-3; D gene uncertain. The germline CDR1 and CDR2 sequences are SGHAT and FQNNGV. The CDR3 is 12 residues long. V was trimmed by 1 base and J by 4 bases, leaving 3 bases between them. The DNA for the CDR3 is TGTGCCAGCAGCTTAGTCCCAGATACGCAGTATTTT. It translates to CASSLVPDTQYF.